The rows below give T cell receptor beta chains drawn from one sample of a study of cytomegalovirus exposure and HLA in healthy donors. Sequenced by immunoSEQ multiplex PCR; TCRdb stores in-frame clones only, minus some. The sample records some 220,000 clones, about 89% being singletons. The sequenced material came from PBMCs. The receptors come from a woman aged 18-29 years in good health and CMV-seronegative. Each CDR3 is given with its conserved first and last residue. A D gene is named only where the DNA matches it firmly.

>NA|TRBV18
CASSPGRENIQYF
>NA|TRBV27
CASKSSGGFSYEQYF
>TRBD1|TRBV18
CASSAQGAYEQYF
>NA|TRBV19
CASAPFTPWEGGVVHEQYF
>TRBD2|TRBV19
CASSIGASGIPNIQYF
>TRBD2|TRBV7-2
CASSLSGSSQETQYF
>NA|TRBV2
CASSGISYNEQFF
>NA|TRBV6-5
CASSYRDSNQPQHF
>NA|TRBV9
CASSVDRSEQFF
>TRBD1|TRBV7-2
CASSLVGTGGVRETQYF
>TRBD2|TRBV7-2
CASSQGLASYNEQFF
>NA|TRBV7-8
CASSMRTVYEQYF
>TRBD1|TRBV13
CASSLSRDRASYEQYF
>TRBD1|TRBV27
CASTTTGGDYGYTF
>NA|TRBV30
CAWEKESNQPQHF
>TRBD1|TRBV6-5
CASSYDGTGLNTEAFF
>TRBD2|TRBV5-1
CASSLAARTSGIAYEQYF
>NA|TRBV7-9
CASSPSQGGRFYEQYF
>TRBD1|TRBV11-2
CASPGTGGCNQPQHF
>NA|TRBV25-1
CASRQGTFNEQFF
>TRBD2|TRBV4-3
CASSHWDYTGADTQYF
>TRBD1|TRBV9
CASSPWDSQETQYF
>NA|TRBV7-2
CASSNGGAGLAYEQYF
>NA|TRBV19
CASRPQGSGNTIYF
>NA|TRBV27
CASSLNSLGPDTQYF
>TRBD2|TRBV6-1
CASIRGDGTDTQYF
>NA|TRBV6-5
CASSYMNEQFF
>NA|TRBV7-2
CASSLGGGFTEAFF
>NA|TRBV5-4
CASSLRRATNEKLFF
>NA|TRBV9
CASSVSGVGEQYF
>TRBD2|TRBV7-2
CASSPRIIAGRSYEQYF
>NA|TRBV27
CASSLGEGRQQYF
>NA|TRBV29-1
CSATGIQETQYF
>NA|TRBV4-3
CASSQDGSRSYEQYF
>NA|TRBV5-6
CASSLSSNEKLFF
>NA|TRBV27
CASSLVQHRGGTEAFF
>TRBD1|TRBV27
CASKTGKETQYF
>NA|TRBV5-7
CASSLTRTSTDTQYF
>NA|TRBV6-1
CASREQGTRAEKLFF
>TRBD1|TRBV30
CAWSGRTVGQAQETQYF
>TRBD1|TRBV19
CASSLPGQPLGGYTF
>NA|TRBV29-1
CSVAGNTGELFF
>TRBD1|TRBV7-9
CASSYETGVSPLHF
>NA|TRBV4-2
CASSQDLSKQYF
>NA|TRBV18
CASSQNQGGSETQYF
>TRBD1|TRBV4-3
CASSQDGQGRVGYTF
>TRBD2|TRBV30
CAWREGWGGADTQYF
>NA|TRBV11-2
CATGGVSRTEAFF
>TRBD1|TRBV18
CASSLVGPGQGFPFTEAFF